This T cell receptor beta chain was sequenced during a study of T-cell memory formation after mild COVID-19. The CDR3 has 15 amino acids. V lost 8 bases to trimming and J lost 1 base; unmatched junction nucleotides: 10. Only a few counts were recorded for this clonotype. Using its own MiXCR run on the 5' RACE reads, TCRdb lists one record per CDR3 protein. The table has roughly 550,000 distinct CDR3 sequences, roughly 20% seen once; the top ten hold around an eighth. The chain uses TRBV12-3 or TRBV12-4 and TRBJ2-7; TRBD1 agrees at 8 bases. The receptor was isolated from an adult woman who had mild COVID-19 (a few samples of this study predate the infection). Cell type and time point are not known. The sample taken for sequencing was PBMCs or a T cell subset sorted from them (not recorded which). The CDR3 coding sequence is TGTGCCAGCCTCGATACAGGGGGGTTTTCCTACGAGCAGTACTTC. Amino acid sequence: CASLDTGGFSYEQYF.